These 19 T cell receptor beta chains came from one sample sequenced in a study of post-analysis software for immune sequencing data. These receptors have no known antigen. Built from TCR beta cDNA, the libraries had unique molecular identifiers in them. One entry per CDR3 protein results from TCRdb running MiXCR on the PCR reads. This table holds a few hundred thousand distinct CDR3 sequences, just over 35% found once. The study's findings and limits: Patients used about five TRBV segments, including TRBV5-6, TRBV5-1 and TRBV20-1, more often than controls.

Sequencing used blood. The receptors stem from a girl aged 10 to 17 with multiple sclerosis.

This clonotype was picked up many times. V gene TRBV7-6 combines with J gene TRBJ2-5; a possible D gene is TRBD1 (5 bases). This CDR3 spans 14 amino acids. Trimming left V 5 bases short and J 5 bases short, with 15 bases between. Germline CDR1 and CDR2: SGHVS and FNYEAQ. DNA for the CDR3: TGTGCCAGCAGCCCCCGCAGGGAAACGGAGACCCAGTACTTC. Amino acid sequence: CASSPRRETETQYF. Combining the CDR3 with reference TRBV7-6 and TRBJ2-5 gives the whole variable domain GAGVSQSPRYKVTKRGQDVALRCDPISGHVSLYWYRQALGQGPEFLTYFNYEAQQDKSGLPNDRFSAERPEGSISTLTIQRTEQRDSAMYRCASSPRRETETQYFGPGTRLLVL.

At least ten counts were recorded for this clonotype. The chain recombines TRBV27 with TRBJ1-5, with D perhaps TRBD1 (6 bases). The CDR3 runs to 17 residues. V was pared by 3 bases and J by 3 bases, with 18 bases between. CDR1 MNHEY and CDR2 SMNVEV come from the germline V gene (reference sequence). The CDR3 region has the DNA TGTGCCAGCAGTTTTACAGGGAGTCAGGGGAACAATCAGCCCCAGCATTTT. This codes for CASSFTGSQGNNQPQHF.

The gene calls are TRBV5-1 and TRBJ2-5, with 9 bases aligning to TRBD1. The CDR3 has 15 residues. The V and J ends lost 0 bases and 11 bases, in that order; junction bases with no gene match: 11. Per germline, CDR1 SGHRS and CDR2 YFSETQ. The CDR3 protein is CASSLEGQGVMRQYF. The CDR3 DNA reads as TGCGCCAGCAGCTTGGAGGGACAGGGAGTAATGCGGCAGTACTTC.

The sample holds many counts of this clonotype. The V call is TRBV24-1, the J call TRBJ2-1; no firm D call. Deletions cut 4 bases from V and 4 bases from J, with 13 bases between. The length of the CDR3 is 15 residues. Germline CDR1 is KGHDR and CDR2 is SFDVKD. The DNA for the CDR3 is TGTGCCACCAGTGAGGGGTGGGGATTTTACAATGAGCAGTTCTTC. Translation gives CATSEGWGFYNEQFF.

As concerns this clonotype: A much bigger clone sits one base away, suggesting this may be a read error. The gene calls are TRBV3-1 and TRBJ2-1; TRBD2 matches at 13 bases. Germline V CDR1 and CDR2: LGHDT, YNNKEL (reference sequence). The J segment lost 10 bases and the V segment lost 4 bases, leaving 4 bases of the junction unmatched. The CDR3 totals 14 residues. CDR3 in amino acids: CASSRTSGSTEQFF. CDR3 sequence (DNA): TGTGCCAGCAGCCGGACTAGCGGGAGTACCGAGCAGTTCTTC.

This chain links TRBV20-1 with TRBJ1-4; 10 bases line up with TRBD1. Germline V gene data show CDR1 as DFQATT and CDR2 as SNEGSKA (reference sequence). The CDR3 has 15 residues. V was clipped by 1 base and J by 9 bases; unmatched bases: 8. The CDR3 reads CSARASTGGRQKLFF. The CDR3 bases are TGCAGTGCTAGAGCATCGACAGGGGGCAGACAAAAACTGTTTTTT.

V is TRBV7-2 and J is TRBJ2-1, with 7 bases aligning to TRBD2. CDR3 size: 16 residues. V trimming: 4 bases; J trimming: 5 bases; junction bases outside the gene matches: 11. Germline loops: CDR1 SGHTA, CDR2 FQGNSA. Here the CDR3 DNA reads TGTGCCAGCAGCTCGGAGATGGCTAGCGGTAACAATGAGCAGTTCTTC. Protein product: CASSSEMASGNNEQFF.

Ten or more counts support this clonotype. The rearrangement uses TRBV12-3 or TRBV12-4 and TRBJ2-2, with 12 bases matching TRBD2. This CDR3 is built from 17 residues. Germline trimming cut 5 bases from V and 4 bases from J; bases unmatched to any gene: 8. Written as DNA, the CDR3 is TGTGCCAGCAGTCTCCTGTCTAGCGGGAGGGCCACCGGGGAGCTGTTTTTT. It translates to CASSLLSSGRATGELFF.

The chain recombines TRBV4-2 with TRBJ2-7; D is undetermined. The CDR3 consists of 12 residues. Germline-derived CDR1 and CDR2 are LGHNA and YNFKEQ. V lost 1 base and J lost 2, with 3 bases in between. For the CDR3, the DNA is TGTGCCAGCAGCCAAGGAACCTACGAGCAGTACTTC. Its translation is CASSQGTYEQYF.

This clonotype was detected many times. The rearrangement links TRBV29-1 to TRBJ2-5; D not resolved. The V gene lost 1 base and the J gene lost 5 bases, with 8 bases spanning the gap. The CDR3 is made up of 12 amino acids. Germline CDR1 and CDR2: SQVTM and ANQGSEA. CDR3 loop: CSVEGSRETQYF. The CDR3 coding sequence is TGCAGCGTTGAAGGTAGCCGGGAGACCCAGTACTTC.

V gene TRBV5-1 combines with J gene TRBJ2-7; 7 positions match TRBD1. The J segment lost 0 bases and the V segment lost 4 bases, leaving 7 bases of the junction unmatched. The CDR3 sequence is 15 residues long. CDR1 SGHRS and CDR2 YFSETQ come from the germline V gene. This CDR3 reads CASSSLQGPSYEQYF. DNA for the CDR3: TGCGCCAGCAGCAGCCTACAGGGGCCCTCCTACGAGCAGTACTTC.

The rearrangement uses TRBV12-3 or TRBV12-4 and TRBJ1-1; TRBD1 might be the D (5 bases). This CDR3 comprises 15 residues. Trimming pared 1 base from V and 5 bases from J, leaving 14 bases between. CDR3 coding DNA: TGTGCCAGCAGTTTAGTCGGAGGGGTGGGAACTGAAGCTTTCTTT. Residues: CASSLVGGVGTEAFF.

The chain combines TRBV11-2 with TRBJ1-4; the D is unclear. Germline assignment: CDR1 SGHAT and CDR2 FQNNGV. The CDR3 runs 12 residues. V was shortened by 4 bases and J by 8 bases, with 8 bases between the two germline ends. CDR3 DNA sequence: TGTGCCAGCAGCTCTTCCCGAGAAAAACTGTTTTTT. Translation gives CASSSSREKLFF.

This clonotype has ten or more counts. This sequence joins TRBV20-1 and TRBJ2-5; 8 bases are shared with TRBD1. Germline assignment: CDR1 DFQATT and CDR2 SNEGSKA (reference sequence). V lost 0 bases, J lost 5 bases, and 11 bases stayed unmatched. The CDR3 spans 16 residues. The DNA of the CDR3 is TGCAGTGCTAGAGATCGGCAGGGGGCTTTTCAGGAGACCCAGTACTTC. It encodes CSARDRQGAFQETQYF.

This clonotype occurred many times. The chain links TRBV4-1 to TRBJ2-1; 12 bases are a match to TRBD2. The CDR3 is 15 residues long. The germline CDR1 and CDR2 sequences are MGHRA and YSYEKL. V lost 5 bases, J lost 8 bases, and 7 bases stayed unmatched. CDR3 bases: TGCGCCAGCAGCTTTCTAGCGGGAGGGGAGGATGAGCAGTTCTTC. Translating it yields CASSFLAGGEDEQFF.

This clonotype showed up many times. This chain connects TRBV27 to TRBJ2-1; 10 positions agree with TRBD2. Looked up from germline, CDR1 is MNHEY and CDR2 is SMNVEV (reference sequence). This CDR3 spans 16 amino acids. Trimming cost V 5 bases and J 7 bases; bases outside gene matches: 11. Here the CDR3 reads CASSPRRSGGANEQFF. Here the CDR3 DNA reads TGTGCCAGCAGTCCTCGGAGAAGCGGGGGGGCGAATGAGCAGTTCTTC.

This clonotype was observed at least ten times. The chain is built from TRBV7-2 and TRBJ1-2; no firm D call. The V and J ends lost 3 bases and 4 bases respectively, with 9 bases between them. Germline loops: CDR1 SGHTA, CDR2 FQGNSA. CDR3 length: 13 residues. CDR3: CASSFPQFYGYTF. In DNA form, the CDR3 reads TGTGCCAGCAGCTTCCCTCAGTTCTATGGCTACACCTTC.

To note about this clonotype: One end of the junction is discordant with germline, which a read error may explain. The chain has TRBV6-5 and TRBJ1-5; D possibly corresponds to TRBD1 (5 bases). Germline V CDR1 and CDR2: MNHEY, SVGAGI. The CDR3 length is 16 residues. In DNA form, the CDR3 reads TGTGCCAGCAGTTACCGCGGGGCCCGGAGCAATCGGCCCCAGCATTTT. Translated: CASSYRGARSNRPQHF.

Worth noting for this clonotype: Germline and junction disagree at one end, which may indicate a read error. The CDR3 DNA is TGTGCCAGCAGATTAGTGCACAATGAGCAGTTCTTC. Protein sequence: CASRLVHNEQFF. V gene TRBV11-2 combines with J gene TRBJ2-1; D gene uncertain. The V gene's germline CDR1 is SGHAT and CDR2 FQNNGV. There are 12 residues in the CDR3.